This T cell receptor (beta chain) emerged from a study of blood T cell repertoires in COVID-19. Study-wide context: Researchers got acute and convalescent COVID-19 samples from the United States, Italy and Spain. Sources were T cells, B-cell-depleted T cells, or PBMCs; the material itself was cDNA or gDNA.

V lost 3 bases to trimming and J lost 9 bases, with 15 bases between them. CDR1 and CDR2 (germline): KGHSH, LQKENI. The CDR3 has 14 residues. Original processing notes: Amplification with reference gene primers provided the estimates of nucleated cell counts. Using immunoSEQ multiplex PCR, the repertoire was profiled, and TCRdb retains in-frame clones only, with some absent. That table gives V, J and clone size, and the DNA gave D and trimming. The data contain roughly 410,000 clones, approximately 88% of them singletons. J is TRBJ2-1 and V is TRBV18, with TRBD1 as a possible D gene (5 bases). The source of this sequence is a man between 35 and 55 years old with acute or convalescent COVID-19. Input material: peripheral blood. The CDR3 sequence is CASSPTAQGVEQFF. The DNA of the CDR3 is TGTGCCAGCTCACCGACAGCCCAGGGCGTTGAGCAGTTCTTC.